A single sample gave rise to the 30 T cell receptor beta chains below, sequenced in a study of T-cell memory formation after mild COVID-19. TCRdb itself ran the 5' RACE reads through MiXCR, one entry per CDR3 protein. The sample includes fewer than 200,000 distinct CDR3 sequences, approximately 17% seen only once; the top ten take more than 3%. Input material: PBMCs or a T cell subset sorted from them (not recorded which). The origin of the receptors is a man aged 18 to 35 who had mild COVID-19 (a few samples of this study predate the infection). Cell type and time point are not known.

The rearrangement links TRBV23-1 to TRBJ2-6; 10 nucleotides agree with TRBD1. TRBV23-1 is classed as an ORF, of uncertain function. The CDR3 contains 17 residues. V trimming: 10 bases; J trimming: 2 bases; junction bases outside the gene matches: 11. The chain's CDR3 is CANEIPGQGTGANVLTF. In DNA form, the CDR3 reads TGCGCCAATGAAATACCGGGACAGGGGACTGGGGCCAACGTCCTGACTTTC.

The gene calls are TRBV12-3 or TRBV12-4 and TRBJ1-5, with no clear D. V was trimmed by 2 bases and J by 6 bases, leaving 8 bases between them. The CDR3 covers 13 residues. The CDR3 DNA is TGTGCCAGCAGTTTACGGCAGAGTCAGCCCCAGCATTTT. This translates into CASSLRQSQPQHF.

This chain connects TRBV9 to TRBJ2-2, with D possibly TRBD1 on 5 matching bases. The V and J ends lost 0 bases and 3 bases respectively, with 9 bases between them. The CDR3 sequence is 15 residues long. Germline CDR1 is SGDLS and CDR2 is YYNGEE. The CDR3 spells CASSVDGADTGELFF. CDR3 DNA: TGTGCCAGCAGCGTAGATGGGGCGGACACCGGGGAGCTGTTTTTT.

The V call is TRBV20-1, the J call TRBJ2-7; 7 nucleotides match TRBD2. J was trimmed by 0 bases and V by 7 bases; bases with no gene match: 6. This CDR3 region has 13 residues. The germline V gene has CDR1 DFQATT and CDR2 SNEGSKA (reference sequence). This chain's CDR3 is CSVAGGTSYEQYF. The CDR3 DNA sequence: TGCAGTGTGGCCGGGGGGACCTCCTACGAGCAGTACTTC.

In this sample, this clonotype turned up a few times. The CDR3 nucleotides are TGTGCCAGCAGCCCGGACAGGGCTAGCGAGCAGTACTTC. Amino acid sequence: CASSPDRASEQYF. The chain combines TRBV5-6 with TRBJ2-7; 8 bases align to TRBD1. This CDR3 region has 13 residues. With 4 bases clipped from V and 6 bases from J, the junction kept 6 bases outside the gene matches. Germline V gene data show CDR1 as SGHDT and CDR2 as YYEEEE.

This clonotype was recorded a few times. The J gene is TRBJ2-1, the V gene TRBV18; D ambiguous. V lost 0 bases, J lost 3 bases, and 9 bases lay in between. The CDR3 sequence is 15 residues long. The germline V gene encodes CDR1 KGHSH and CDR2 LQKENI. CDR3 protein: CASSPPDGNYNEQFF. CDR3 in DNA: TGTGCCAGCTCACCACCCGACGGAAACTACAATGAGCAGTTCTTC.

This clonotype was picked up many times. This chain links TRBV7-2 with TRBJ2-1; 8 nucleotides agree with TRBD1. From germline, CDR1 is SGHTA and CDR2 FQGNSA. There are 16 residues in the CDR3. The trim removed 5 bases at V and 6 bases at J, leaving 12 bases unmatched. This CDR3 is CASSDQPTGTGNEQFF. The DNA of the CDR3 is TGTGCCAGCAGCGACCAGCCAACAGGGACAGGCAATGAGCAGTTCTTC.

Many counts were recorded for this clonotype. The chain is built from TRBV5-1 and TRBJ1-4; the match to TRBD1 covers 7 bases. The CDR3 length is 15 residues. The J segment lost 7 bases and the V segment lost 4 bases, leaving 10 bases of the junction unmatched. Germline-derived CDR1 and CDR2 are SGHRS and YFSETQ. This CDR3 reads CASSTSQGVGEKLFF. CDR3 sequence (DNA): TGCGCCAGCAGCACGTCCCAGGGGGTCGGTGAAAAACTGTTTTTT.

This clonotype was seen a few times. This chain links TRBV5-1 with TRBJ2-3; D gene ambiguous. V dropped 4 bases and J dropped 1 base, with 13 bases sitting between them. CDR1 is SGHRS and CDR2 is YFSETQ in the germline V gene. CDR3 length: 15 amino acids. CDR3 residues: CASSPGPAGTDTQYF. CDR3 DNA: TGCGCCAGCAGCCCCGGGCCGGCGGGCACAGATACGCAGTATTTT.

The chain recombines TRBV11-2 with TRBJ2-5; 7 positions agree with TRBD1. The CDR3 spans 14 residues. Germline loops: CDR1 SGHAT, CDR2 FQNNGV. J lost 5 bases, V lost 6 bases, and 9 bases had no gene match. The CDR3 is CASSFSDRRETQYF. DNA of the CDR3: TGTGCCAGCAGTTTTTCGGACAGGAGGGAGACCCAGTACTTC.

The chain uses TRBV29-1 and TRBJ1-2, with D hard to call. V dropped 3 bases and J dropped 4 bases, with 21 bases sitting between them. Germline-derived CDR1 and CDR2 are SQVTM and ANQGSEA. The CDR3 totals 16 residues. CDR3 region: CSVDGLGRPAVYGYTF. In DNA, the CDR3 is TGCAGCGTTGACGGCCTTGGCAGACCGGCGGTCTATGGCTACACCTTC.

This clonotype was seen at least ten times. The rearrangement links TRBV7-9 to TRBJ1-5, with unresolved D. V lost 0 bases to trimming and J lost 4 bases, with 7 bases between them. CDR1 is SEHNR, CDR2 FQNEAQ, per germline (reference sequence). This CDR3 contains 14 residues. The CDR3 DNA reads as TGTGCCAGCAGCTTAGCGCTCAGTAATCAGCCCCAGCATTTT. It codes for CASSLALSNQPQHF.

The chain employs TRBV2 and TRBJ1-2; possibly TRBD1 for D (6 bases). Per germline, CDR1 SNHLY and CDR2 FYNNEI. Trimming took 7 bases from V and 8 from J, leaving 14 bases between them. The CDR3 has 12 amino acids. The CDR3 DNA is TGTGCCAGCACATCGACGGGACAAGGCTACACCTTC. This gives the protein CASTSTGQGYTF.

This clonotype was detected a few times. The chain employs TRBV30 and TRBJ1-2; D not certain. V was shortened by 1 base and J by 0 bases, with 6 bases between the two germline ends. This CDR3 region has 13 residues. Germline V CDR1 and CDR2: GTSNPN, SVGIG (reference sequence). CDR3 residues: CAWSGETNYGYTF. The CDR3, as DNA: TGTGCCTGGAGTGGAGAAACTAACTATGGCTACACCTTC.

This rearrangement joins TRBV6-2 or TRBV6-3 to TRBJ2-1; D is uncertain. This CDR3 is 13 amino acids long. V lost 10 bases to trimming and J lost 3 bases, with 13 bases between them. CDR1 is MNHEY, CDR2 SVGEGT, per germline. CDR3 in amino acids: CATSVLDYNEQFF. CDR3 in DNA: TGTGCCACCTCAGTCCTGGACTACAATGAGCAGTTCTTC.

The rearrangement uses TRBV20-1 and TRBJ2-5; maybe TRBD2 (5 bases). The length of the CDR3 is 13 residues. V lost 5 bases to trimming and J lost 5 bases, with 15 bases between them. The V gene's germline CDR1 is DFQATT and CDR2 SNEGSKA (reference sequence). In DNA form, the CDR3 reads TGCAGTGCTCAATCCCCTAGCACGGAGACCCAGTACTTC. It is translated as CSAQSPSTETQYF.

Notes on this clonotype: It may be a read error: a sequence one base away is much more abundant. CDR3 nucleotide sequence: TGTGCCAGCAGTCCACAGCTAGAGGGGAGTTCAGATACGCAGTATTTT. It encodes CASSPQLEGSSDTQYF. The chain is built from TRBV28 and TRBJ2-3, with D tentatively TRBD1 or TRBD2 (5 bases each). The ends were cut back, 5 bases at V and 4 bases at J, with 19 bases in the middle. Germline V gives CDR1 MDHEN, CDR2 SYDVKM. The CDR3 consists of 16 residues.

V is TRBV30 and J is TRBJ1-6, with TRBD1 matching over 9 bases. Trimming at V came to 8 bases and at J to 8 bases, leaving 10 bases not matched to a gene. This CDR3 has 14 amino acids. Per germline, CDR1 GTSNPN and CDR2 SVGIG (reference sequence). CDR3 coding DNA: TGTGCCCGCCAACAGGGGGCGGTTGATTCACCCCTCCACTTT. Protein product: CARQQGAVDSPLHF.

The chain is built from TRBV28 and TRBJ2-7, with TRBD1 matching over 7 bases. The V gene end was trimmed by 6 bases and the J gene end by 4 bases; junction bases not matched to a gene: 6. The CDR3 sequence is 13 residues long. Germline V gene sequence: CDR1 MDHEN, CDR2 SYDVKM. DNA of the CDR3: TGTGCCAGCAGGAGTCCGACAGGGTACGAGCAGTACGTC. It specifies CASRSPTGYEQYV.

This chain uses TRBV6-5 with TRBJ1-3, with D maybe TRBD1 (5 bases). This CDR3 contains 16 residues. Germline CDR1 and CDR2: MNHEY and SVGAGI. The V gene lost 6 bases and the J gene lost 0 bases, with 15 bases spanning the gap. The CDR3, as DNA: TGTGCCAGCAGCCGGGGCGGCCGGGTCTCTGGAAACACCATATATTTT. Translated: CASSRGGRVSGNTIYF.

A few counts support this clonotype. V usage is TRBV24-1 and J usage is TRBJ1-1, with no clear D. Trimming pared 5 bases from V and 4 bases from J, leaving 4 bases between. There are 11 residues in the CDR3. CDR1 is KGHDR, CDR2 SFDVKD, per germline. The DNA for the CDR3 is TGTGCCACCAGTGGGGGCACTGAAGCTTTCTTT. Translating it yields CATSGGTEAFF.

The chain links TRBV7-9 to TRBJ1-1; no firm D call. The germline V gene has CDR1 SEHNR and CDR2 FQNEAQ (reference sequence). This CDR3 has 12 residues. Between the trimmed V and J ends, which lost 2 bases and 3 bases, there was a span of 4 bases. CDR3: CASSLLDTEAFF. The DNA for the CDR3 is TGTGCCAGCAGCTTATTAGACACTGAAGCTTTCTTT.

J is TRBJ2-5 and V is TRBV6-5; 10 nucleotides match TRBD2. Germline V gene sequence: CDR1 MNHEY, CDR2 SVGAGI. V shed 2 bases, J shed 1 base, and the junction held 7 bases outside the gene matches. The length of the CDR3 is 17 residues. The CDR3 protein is CASSYGAGGLTQETQYF. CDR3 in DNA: TGTGCCAGCAGTTACGGAGCGGGGGGGCTGACCCAAGAGACCCAGTACTTC.

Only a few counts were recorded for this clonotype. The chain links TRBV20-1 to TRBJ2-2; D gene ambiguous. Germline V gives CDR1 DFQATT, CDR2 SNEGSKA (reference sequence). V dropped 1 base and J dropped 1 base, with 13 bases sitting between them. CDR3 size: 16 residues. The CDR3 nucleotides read TGCAGTGCTAGAGCAACCTTCCAGAGGAACACCGGGGAGCTGTTTTTT. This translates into CSARATFQRNTGELFF.

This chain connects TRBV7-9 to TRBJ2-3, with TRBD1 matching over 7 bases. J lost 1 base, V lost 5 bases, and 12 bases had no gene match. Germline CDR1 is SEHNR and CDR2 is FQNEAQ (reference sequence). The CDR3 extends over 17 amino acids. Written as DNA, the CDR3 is TGTGCCAGCAGCGACTCCTACAGGGGAGAGGGCACAGATACGCAGTATTTT. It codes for CASSDSYRGEGTDTQYF.

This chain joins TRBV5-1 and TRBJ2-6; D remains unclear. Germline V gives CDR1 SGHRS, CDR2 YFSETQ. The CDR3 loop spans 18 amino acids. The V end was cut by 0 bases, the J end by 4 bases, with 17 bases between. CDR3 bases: TGCGCCAGCAGCTTGGTCTCAGGAGATGTCTCCGGGGCCAACGTCCTGACTTTC. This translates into CASSLVSGDVSGANVLTF.

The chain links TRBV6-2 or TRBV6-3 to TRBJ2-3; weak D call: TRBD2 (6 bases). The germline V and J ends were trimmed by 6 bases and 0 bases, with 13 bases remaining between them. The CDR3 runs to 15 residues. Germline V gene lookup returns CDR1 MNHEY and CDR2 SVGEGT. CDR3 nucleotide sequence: TGTGCCAGCAGCCTCCGGAGGGCGAGCACAGATACGCAGTATTTT. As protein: CASSLRRASTDTQYF.

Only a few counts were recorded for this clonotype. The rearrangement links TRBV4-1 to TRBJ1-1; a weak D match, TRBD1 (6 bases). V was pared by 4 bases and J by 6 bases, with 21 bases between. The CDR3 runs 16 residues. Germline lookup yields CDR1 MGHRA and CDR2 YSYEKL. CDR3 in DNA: TGCGCCAGCAGCCTACCCGGGGGCAGCCGGAGGGCTGAAGCTTTCTTT. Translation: CASSLPGGSRRAEAFF.

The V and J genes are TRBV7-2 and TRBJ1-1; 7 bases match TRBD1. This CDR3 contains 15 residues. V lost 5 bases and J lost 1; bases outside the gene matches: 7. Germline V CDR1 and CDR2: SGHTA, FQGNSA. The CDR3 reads CASSVQGGSNTEAFF. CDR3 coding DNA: TGTGCCAGCAGCGTCCAAGGGGGCTCGAACACTGAAGCTTTCTTT.

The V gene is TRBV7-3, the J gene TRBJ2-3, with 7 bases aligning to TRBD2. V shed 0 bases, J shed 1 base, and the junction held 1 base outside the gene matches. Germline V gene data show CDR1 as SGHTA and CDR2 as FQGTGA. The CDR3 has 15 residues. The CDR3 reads CASSLTSGRTDTQYF. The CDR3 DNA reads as TGTGCCAGCAGCTTAACTAGCGGGCGCACAGATACGCAGTATTTT.